The T cell receptor (beta chain) under discussion was sequenced for a study of blood T cell repertoires in COVID-19. The sample holds a few counts of this clone. Assay: immunoSEQ multiplex PCR; the TCRdb copy retains only in-frame clones and omits some. The sample holds a few hundred thousand clones; 90% to 95% are singletons and the top ten take roughly 0.9%. The germline V and J ends were trimmed by 5 bases and 1 base, with 8 bases remaining between them. The length of the CDR3 is 13 residues. In germline, CDR1 is ENHRY, CDR2 SYGVKD. The specimen was PBMCs or T cells enriched from blood (not recorded which). The chain links TRBV10-3 to TRBJ1-1, with D possibly matching TRBD1 (6 bases). The source is a woman aged 40-49 years who had been exposed to COVID-19. The CDR3 reads CAISRTENTEAFF. In nucleotides, the CDR3 is TGTGCCATCAGTAGGACAGAGAACACTGAAGCTTTCTTT.